Below, 18 T cell receptor beta chains from the same sample are listed, as sequenced in a study of Ad26.COV2.S vaccination and SARS-CoV-2 variants. Treatment given: 15 to 20 received Ad26.COV2.S at low or high dose, single or two shots; roughly five received placebo; per-sample allocation not given. Samples analyzed were those drawn on day 63 after the first vaccine or placebo injection. Measured with immunoSEQ multiplex PCR; TCRdb has only the in-frame clones, and not every one. The repertoire includes around 270,000 clones, around nine tenths of them detected once, and just under 3% sits in the top ten. The source material was peripheral blood, sampled in a trial of Ad26.COV2.S vaccine versus placebo. Receptors were obtained from a person aged 18 to 59 who received the Ad26.COV2.S COVID-19 vaccine or a placebo.

This clone has a single count. The genes are TRBV6-4 and TRBJ2-2; D is possibly TRBD1 (6 bases). V was pared by 4 bases and J by 2 bases, with 14 bases between. CDR1 and CDR2 from the germline V gene are MRHNA and SNTAGT. The CDR3 extends over 16 amino acids. In DNA, the CDR3 is TGTGCCAGCAGTGTTTTCGGACAGCCTAACACCGGGGAGCTGTTTTTT. Translation gives CASSVFGQPNTGELFF.

The chain uses TRBV7-7 and TRBJ2-6; no definite D call. Germline CDR1 is SSHAT and CDR2 is FNYEAQ (reference sequence). V gave up 3 bases and J gave up 0 bases, with 9 bases separating them. CDR3 size: 16 residues. CDR3 sequence reads: CASSLSPNSGANVLTF. CDR3 nucleotides: TGTGCCAGCAGCTTGAGTCCAAACTCTGGGGCCAACGTCCTGACTTTC. Filled out from reference TRBV7-7 and TRBJ2-6, the complete variable domain reads GAGVSQSPRYKVTKRGQDVTLRCDPISSHATLYWYQQALGQGPEFLTYFNYEAQPDKSGLPSDRFSAERPEGSISTLTIQRTEQRDSAMYRCASSLSPNSGANVLTFGAGSRLTVL.

The chain combines TRBV7-3 with TRBJ2-5; no definite D call. Germline V gene lookup returns CDR1 SGHTA and CDR2 FQGTGA. The V end lost 5 bases, the J end lost 2 bases, and 18 bases lay between the germline ends. The CDR3 is 16 amino acids. In DNA form, the CDR3 reads TGTGCCAGCAGCGCGCAAGGCCGGTTACCTCAAGAGACCCAGTACTTC. It yields the protein CASSAQGRLPQETQYF. Based on the CDR3 plus reference TRBV7-3 and TRBJ2-5, the full variable domain is GAGVSQTPSNKVTEKGKYVELRCDPISGHTALYWYRQSLGQGPEFLIYFQGTGAADDSGLPNDRFFAVRPEGSVSTLKIQRTERGDSAVYLCASSAQGRLPQETQYFGPGTRLLVL.

V and J are TRBV15 and TRBJ2-3, with 7 bases lining up with TRBD2. Looked up from germline, CDR1 is LNHNV and CDR2 is YYDKDF (reference sequence). The CDR3 has 17 amino acids. The junction had 7 bases not matched to a gene; V was cut back by 1 base and J by 0 bases. The CDR3 region is CATSRGRGRGSTDTQYF. In nucleotides, the CDR3 is TGTGCCACCAGCAGAGGCCGCGGGCGGGGGAGCACAGATACGCAGTATTTT.

The V gene is TRBV30, the J gene TRBJ1-1, with a possible D match to TRBD1 (5 bases). The CDR3 is made up of 14 amino acids. V lost 3 bases to trimming and J lost 4 bases, with 15 bases between them. CDR1 GTSNPN and CDR2 SVGIG come from the germline V gene (reference sequence). Here the CDR3 reads CAWRSQGAVTEAFF. In DNA form, the CDR3 reads TGTGCCTGGAGGTCCCAAGGGGCGGTCACTGAAGCTTTCTTT.

The gene calls are TRBV14 and TRBJ2-4; D not resolved. The V end was cut by 1 base, the J end by 7 bases, with 8 bases between. CDR1 and CDR2 (germline): SGHDN, FVKESK. This CDR3 is 13 amino acids long. CDR3 in amino acids: CASSQVGHNIQYF. In nucleotides, the CDR3 is TGTGCCAGCAGCCAAGTAGGCCACAACATTCAGTACTTC.

The chain recombines TRBV5-1 with TRBJ2-1, with 11 bases that match TRBD2. There are 16 residues in the CDR3. The germline V gene encodes CDR1 SGHRS and CDR2 YFSETQ. V shed 4 bases and J 2 bases; nucleotides not matched to a gene: 5. Written as DNA, the CDR3 is TGCGCCAGCAGCCTGATAGCGGGGGGGACCTACAATGAGCAGTTCTTC. Translating it yields CASSLIAGGTYNEQFF.

V and J are TRBV18 and TRBJ2-6; the match to TRBD2 covers 10 bases. V dropped 6 bases and J dropped 1; count of bases not matched to a gene: 12. CDR3 length: 19 residues. Per germline, CDR1 KGHSH and CDR2 LQKENI. The CDR3: CASSHVGRAGGSGANVLTF. CDR3 in DNA: TGTGCCAGCTCCCACGTGGGACGAGCGGGAGGGTCTGGGGCCAACGTCCTGACTTTC. The whole variable domain, remainder taken from reference TRBV18 and TRBJ2-6, is NAGVMQNPRHLVRRRGQEARLRCSPMKGHSHVYWYRQLPEEGLKFMVYLQKENIIDESGMPKERFSAEFPKEGPSILRIQQVVRGDSAAYFCASSHVGRAGGSGANVLTFGAGSRLTVL.

The rearrangement links TRBV4-3 to TRBJ2-2; D remains unclear. Germline values: CDR1 LGHNA, CDR2 YSLEER. There are 14 residues in the CDR3. Trimming left V 0 bases short and J 5 bases short, with 7 bases between. The DNA of the CDR3 is TGCGCCAGCAGCCAAGATCGTCGGACCGGGGAGCTGTTTTTT. Translation: CASSQDRRTGELFF.

The DNA for the CDR3 is TGTGCCAGTAGTATAGGGGGCTCCTACAATGAGCAGTTCTTC. Its translation is CASSIGGSYNEQFF. The rearrangement joins TRBV19 to TRBJ2-1; no clear D. Germline V gene lookup returns CDR1 LNHDA and CDR2 SQIVND (reference sequence). The V and J ends lost 1 base and 0 bases respectively, with 4 bases between them. This CDR3 is 14 amino acids long.

V gene TRBV27 combines with J gene TRBJ2-2; D gene ambiguous. Trimming took 6 bases from V and 3 from J, leaving 26 bases between them. In germline, CDR1 is MNHEY, CDR2 SMNVEV (reference sequence). The CDR3 contains 19 residues. The CDR3: CASSPGRRLPLVHTGELFF. For the CDR3, the DNA is TGTGCCAGCAGCCCTGGCAGACGACTGCCCTTGGTCCACACCGGGGAGCTGTTTTTT.

The chain joins TRBV7-2 to TRBJ1-5; the match to TRBD1 covers 8 bases. V lost 0 bases and J lost 6; bases outside the gene matches: 4. From germline, CDR1 is SGHTA and CDR2 FQGNSA. The CDR3 covers 15 residues. The CDR3 DNA is TGTGCCAGCAGCTTAGCACAGGGGGAAATTCAGCCCCAGCATTTT. Its protein is CASSLAQGEIQPQHF. The whole variable domain, filled in from reference TRBV7-2 and TRBJ1-5, reads GAGVSQSPSNKVTEKGKDVELRCDPISGHTALYWYRQSLGQGLEFLIYFQGNSAPDKSGLPSDRFSAERTGGSVSTLTIQRTQQEDSAVYLCASSLAQGEIQPQHFGDGTRLSIL.

This clone turned up a few times. The V call is TRBV24-1, the J call TRBJ2-3; tentative D call: TRBD1 (5 bases). The CDR3 covers 15 residues. The germline gives CDR1 KGHDR, CDR2 SFDVKD. V dropped 4 bases and J dropped 0 bases, with 10 bases sitting between them. CDR3 coding DNA: TGTGCCACCAGTGACATCAGGGAAAGCACAGATACGCAGTATTTT. It encodes CATSDIRESTDTQYF.

The genes are TRBV4-2 and TRBJ1-5; D is ambiguous. The germline V and J ends were trimmed by 0 bases and 0 bases, with 9 bases remaining between them. Germline V gene lookup returns CDR1 LGHNA and CDR2 YNFKEQ. This CDR3 is 16 amino acids long. DNA for the CDR3: TGTGCCAGCAGCCAAGAGGCCAGTTATAGCAATCAGCCCCAGCATTTT. As protein: CASSQEASYSNQPQHF.

This clone showed up just once. The chain employs TRBV7-8 and TRBJ1-4; D unclear. The CDR3 runs 14 residues. V was trimmed by 1 base and J by 4 bases, leaving 7 bases between them. The V gene's germline CDR1 is SGHVS and CDR2 FQNEAQ. The CDR3 region is CASSLGQFNEKLFF. CDR3 nucleotide sequence: TGTGCCAGCAGCTTAGGCCAGTTTAATGAAAAACTGTTTTTT.

The DNA of the CDR3 is TGTGCCAGTACTGGACAGAGCAATCAGCCCCAGCATTTT. It encodes CASTGQSNQPQHF. This chain links TRBV19 with TRBJ1-5, with D tentatively TRBD1 (6 bases). The CDR3 has 13 amino acids. The germline V gene encodes CDR1 LNHDA and CDR2 SQIVND (reference sequence). Between the trimmed V and J ends, which lost 7 bases and 1 base, there was a span of 8 bases.

This clone has only one observation. The chain employs TRBV9 and TRBJ1-4, with D possibly being TRBD1 (5 bases). Trimming cost V 2 bases and J 2 bases, with 10 bases left between them. The germline CDR1 and CDR2 sequences are SGDLS and YYNGEE. The CDR3 covers 15 residues. The CDR3 region is CASSVGGGTNEKLFF. As DNA, the CDR3 is TGTGCCAGCAGCGTGGGGGGTGGCACTAATGAAAAACTGTTTTTT.

The chain employs TRBV5-4 and TRBJ2-5; TRBD1 might be the D (6 bases). The CDR3 has 16 amino acids. The ends were cut back, 7 bases at V and 3 bases at J, with 22 bases in the middle. Germline loops: CDR1 SGHNT, CDR2 YYREEE (reference sequence). This CDR3 reads CASRPGGWTVKETQYF. Written as DNA, the CDR3 is TGTGCCAGCCGACCCGGTGGGTGGACAGTAAAAGAGACCCAGTACTTC.